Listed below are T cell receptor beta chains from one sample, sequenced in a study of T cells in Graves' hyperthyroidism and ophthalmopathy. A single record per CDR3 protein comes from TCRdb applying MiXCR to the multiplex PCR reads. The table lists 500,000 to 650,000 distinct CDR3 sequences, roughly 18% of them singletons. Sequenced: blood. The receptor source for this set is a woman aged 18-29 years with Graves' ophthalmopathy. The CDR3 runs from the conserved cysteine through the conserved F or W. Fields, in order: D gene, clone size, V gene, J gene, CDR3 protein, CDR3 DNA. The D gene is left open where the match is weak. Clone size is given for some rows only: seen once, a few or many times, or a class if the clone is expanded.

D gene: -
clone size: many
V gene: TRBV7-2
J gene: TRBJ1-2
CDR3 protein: CASSQGTDRTYGYTF
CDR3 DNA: TGTGCCAGCAGCCAAGGAACAGACAGGACCTATGGCTACACCTTC

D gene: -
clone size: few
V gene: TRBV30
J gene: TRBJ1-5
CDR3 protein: CAWSRGVNQPQHF
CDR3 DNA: TGTGCCTGGAGTCGAGGGGTGAATCAGCCCCAGCATTTT

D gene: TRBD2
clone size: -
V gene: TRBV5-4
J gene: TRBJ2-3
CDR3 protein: CASSLETAGGEDTQYF
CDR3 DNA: TGTGCCAGCAGCTTGGAGACAGCGGGGGGGGAGGATACGCAGTATTTT

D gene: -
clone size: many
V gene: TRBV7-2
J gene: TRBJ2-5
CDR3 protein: CASSYPRGESYF
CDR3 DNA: TGTGCCAGCAGCTACCCGAGGGGGGAGTCGTACTTC

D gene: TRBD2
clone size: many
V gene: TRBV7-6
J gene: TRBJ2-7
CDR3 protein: CASSLGSLAGGPRIEQYF
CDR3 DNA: TGTGCCAGCAGCTTAGGATCCTTAGCGGGAGGGCCCCGCATCGAGCAGTACTTC

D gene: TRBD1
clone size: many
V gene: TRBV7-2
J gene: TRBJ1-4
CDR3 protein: CASSSSWTGNGEKLFF
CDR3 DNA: TGTGCCAGCAGCTCCAGTTGGACAGGCAACGGTGAAAAACTGTTTTTT

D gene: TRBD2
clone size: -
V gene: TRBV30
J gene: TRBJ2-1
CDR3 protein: CAWPEEREDQYNEQFF
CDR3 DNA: TGTGCCTGGCCCGAAGAGCGGGAGGACCAGTACAATGAGCAGTTCTTC

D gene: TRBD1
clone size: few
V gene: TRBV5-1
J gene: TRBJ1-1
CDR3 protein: CASSLEGAAEAFF
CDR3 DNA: TGCGCCAGCAGCTTGGAGGGGGCCGCTGAAGCTTTCTTT

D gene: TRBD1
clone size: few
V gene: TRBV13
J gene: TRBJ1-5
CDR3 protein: CASSLRGQGGSNQPQHF
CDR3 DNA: TGTGCCAGCAGCTTACGAGGACAGGGGGGAAGCAATCAGCCCCAGCATTTT

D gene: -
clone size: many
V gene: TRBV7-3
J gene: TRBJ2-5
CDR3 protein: CASSPQGAGPRETQYF
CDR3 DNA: TGTGCCAGCAGCCCCCAGGGAGCGGGCCCTCGGGAGACCCAGTACTTC

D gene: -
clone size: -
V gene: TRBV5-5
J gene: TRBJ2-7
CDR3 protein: CASSLGLAGPEQYF
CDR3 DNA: TGTGCCAGCAGCTTGGGGCTCGCGGGACCCGAGCAGTACTTC

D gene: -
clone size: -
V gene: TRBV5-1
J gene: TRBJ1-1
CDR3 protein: CASSLFRQNTEAFF
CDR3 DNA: TGCGCCAGCAGCTTGTTTAGGCAGAACACTGAAGCTTTCTTT

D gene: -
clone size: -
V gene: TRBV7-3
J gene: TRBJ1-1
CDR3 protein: CASSPLGGGLAGGLNTEAFF
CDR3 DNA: TGTGCCAGCAGCCCCCTCGGGGGTGGACTAGCGGGAGGGCTGAACACTGAAGCTTTCTTT

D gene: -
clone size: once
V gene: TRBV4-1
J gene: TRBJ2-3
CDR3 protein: CASSQVDLFRTDTQYF
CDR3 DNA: TGCGCCAGCAGCCAAGTGGATCTATTCCGCACAGATACGCAGTATTTT

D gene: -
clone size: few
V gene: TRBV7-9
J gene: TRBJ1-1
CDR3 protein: CATTEEGTGDTEAFF
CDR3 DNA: TGTGCCACTACGGAGGAGGGGACCGGGGACACTGAAGCTTTCTTT

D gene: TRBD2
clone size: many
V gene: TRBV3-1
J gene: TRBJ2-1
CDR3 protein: CASSLGLAGAFSSYNEQFF
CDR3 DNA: TGTGCCAGCAGCCTAGGACTAGCGGGTGCCTTTAGCTCCTACAATGAGCAGTTCTTC

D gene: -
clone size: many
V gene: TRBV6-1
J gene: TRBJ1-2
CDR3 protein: CASSETAGGGYGYTF
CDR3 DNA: TGTGCCAGCAGTGAAACCGCCGGCGGGGGCTATGGCTACACCTTC

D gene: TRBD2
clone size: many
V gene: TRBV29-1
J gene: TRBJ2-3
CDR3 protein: CSVVPSGTRDTQYF
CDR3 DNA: TGCAGCGTTGTACCTAGCGGGACACGCGATACGCAGTATTTT

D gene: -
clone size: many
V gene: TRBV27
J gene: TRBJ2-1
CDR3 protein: CASSFRDSYNEQFF
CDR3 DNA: TGTGCCAGCAGTTTTCGTGACAGCTACAATGAGCAGTTCTTC

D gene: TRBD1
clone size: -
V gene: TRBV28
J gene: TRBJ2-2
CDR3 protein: CASSLRQGALTGELFF
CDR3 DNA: TGTGCCAGCAGTTTAAGACAGGGGGCGCTCACCGGGGAGCTGTTTTTT

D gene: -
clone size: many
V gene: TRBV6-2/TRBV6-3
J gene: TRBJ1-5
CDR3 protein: CASSYGGGGWSNQPQHF
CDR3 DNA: TGTGCCAGCAGTTACGGGGGGGGCGGCTGGAGCAATCAGCCCCAGCATTTT

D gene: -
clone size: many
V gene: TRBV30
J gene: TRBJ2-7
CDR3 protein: CAWSGPGEAAYEQYF
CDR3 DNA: TGTGCCTGGAGTGGCCCCGGAGAAGCAGCCTACGAGCAGTACTTC

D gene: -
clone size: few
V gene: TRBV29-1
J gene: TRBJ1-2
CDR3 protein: CSVEGVNNYGYTF
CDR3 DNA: TGCAGCGTTGAAGGGGTGAATAACTATGGCTACACCTTC

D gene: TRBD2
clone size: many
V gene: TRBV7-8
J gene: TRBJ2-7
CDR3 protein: CASSPIGTSGGPKYEQYF
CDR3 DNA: TGTGCCAGCAGTCCTATCGGGACTAGCGGGGGGCCGAAGTACGAGCAGTACTTC

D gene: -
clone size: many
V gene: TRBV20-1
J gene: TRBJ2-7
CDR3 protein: CSASRGLGYEQYF
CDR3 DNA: TGCAGTGCTAGTAGGGGGTTAGGCTACGAGCAGTACTTC

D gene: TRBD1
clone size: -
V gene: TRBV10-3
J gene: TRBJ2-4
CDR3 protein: CAAGQGENIQYF
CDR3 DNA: TGTGCCGCCGGACAGGGCGAAAACATTCAGTACTTC

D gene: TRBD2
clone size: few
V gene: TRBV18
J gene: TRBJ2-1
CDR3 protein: CASSPGLAGDYNEQFF
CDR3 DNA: TGTGCCAGCTCACCTGGGCTAGCGGGAGACTACAATGAGCAGTTCTTC

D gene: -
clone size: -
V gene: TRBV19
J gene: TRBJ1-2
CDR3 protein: CATSRGRPHSYYGYTF
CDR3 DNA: TGTGCCACCAGCCGGGGCAGGCCACACTCATACTATGGCTACACCTTC

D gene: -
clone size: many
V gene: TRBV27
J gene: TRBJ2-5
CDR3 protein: CASSWTAKLRETQYF
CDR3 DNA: TGTGCCAGCAGTTGGACGGCGAAGCTGAGGGAGACCCAGTACTTC

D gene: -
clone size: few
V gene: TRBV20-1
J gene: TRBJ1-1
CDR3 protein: CSARDLRGTLNTEAFF
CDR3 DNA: TGCAGTGCTAGAGATCTTAGGGGTACGTTAAACACTGAAGCTTTCTTT

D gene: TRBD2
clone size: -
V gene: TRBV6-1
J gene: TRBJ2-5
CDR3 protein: CASSTPSLSGSGGPYQETQYF
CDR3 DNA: TGTGCCAGCAGTACCCCCTCGTTATCGGGTAGCGGGGGCCCGTACCAAGAGACCCAGTACTTC

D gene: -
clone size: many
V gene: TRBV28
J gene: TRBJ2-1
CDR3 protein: CASSSALLGDTRSYNEQFF
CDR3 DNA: TGTGCCAGCAGTTCTGCACTCTTGGGGGATACGCGCTCCTACAATGAGCAGTTCTTC

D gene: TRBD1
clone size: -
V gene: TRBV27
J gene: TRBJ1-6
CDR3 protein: CASSSGLTGVAGNSPLHF
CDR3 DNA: TGTGCCAGCAGTTCGGGGCTGACAGGGGTTGCAGGGAATTCACCCCTCCACTTT

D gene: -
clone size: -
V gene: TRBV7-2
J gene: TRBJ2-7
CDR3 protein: CASTQGSVSSYEQYF
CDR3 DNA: TGTGCCAGCACCCAGGGTAGCGTTAGCTCCTACGAGCAGTACTTC

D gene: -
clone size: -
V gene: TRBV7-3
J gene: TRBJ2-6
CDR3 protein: CASSLWSGANVLTF
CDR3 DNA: TGTGCCAGCAGCTTATGGTCTGGGGCCAACGTCCTGACTTTC

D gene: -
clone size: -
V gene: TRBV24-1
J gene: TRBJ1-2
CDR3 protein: CATSAGADYGYTF
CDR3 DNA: TGTGCCACCAGTGCAGGAGCGGACTATGGCTACACCTTC

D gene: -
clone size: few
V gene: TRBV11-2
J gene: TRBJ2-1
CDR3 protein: CVSSLARGPLNEQFF
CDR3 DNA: TGTGTCAGCAGCTTAGCTAGGGGCCCTCTAAATGAGCAGTTCTTC